This T cell receptor (beta chain) emerged from a study of OX40 agonist ivuxolimab in advanced cancers. Turning to the overall study: Ivuxolimab was an agonistic, fully human IgG2 monoclonal antibody directed against OX40 (CD134), a costimulatory receptor. Intravenous ivuxolimab was administered to patients every 2 weeks at six dose levels: 0.01, 0.1, 0.3, 1.5, 3 and 10 mg/kg. The paper covers the monotherapy dose-escalation part of the phase I ivuxolimab trial, which included N = 52 patients. Of the approximately 50 dose-escalation patients, hepatocellular carcinoma was present in some 19, melanoma in around 15, renal cell carcinoma in 9 and head and neck cancer in 9. In the dose-escalation cohort, 65% to 90% of patients were male, and the mean age was roughly 60 years, with a range of about 20 to 90. The purpose of peripheral TCRbeta sequencing was to test whether ivuxolimab changed TCR sequence diversity and led to clonal T-cell expansion. Partial responses were achieved by three dose-escalation patients, of whom one had hepatocellular carcinoma and two had cutaneous melanoma. Prior anti-PD-1, anti-PD-L1 or anti-CTLA-4 therapy was permitted, and approximately 39% of dose-escalation patients had received checkpoint inhibitors.

Comments on this clone: The clone's antigen remains unknown. Base quality data are lacking; no much larger clone is found one base away.

Findings and caveats that apply to the study as a whole: In partial responders in the 0.1-3.0 mg/kg groups, normalized peripheral clonal expansion was found to be among the lowest, especially among CD8+ T cells. The antigen specificity of the peripheral T cells that underwent clonal expansion was not determined. After ivuxolimab, CD8+ T cells had more expanded clones than CD4+ T cells on average. At doses of 0.1 to 3.0 mg/kg, clonal expansion of both CD4+ and CD8+ T cells in blood was seen between baseline and week 6. Low levels of normalized T-cell clonal expansion were also seen in some nonresponding patients.

The trial excluded patients who had a history of autoimmune disease or were on systemic immunosuppression. Peripheral blood for TCR sequencing was drawn from every dose cohort at baseline, at cycle 4 day 1 and at cycle 7 day 1. Samples were obtained from an open-label, multicenter, first-in-human phase I dose-escalation trial of ivuxolimab. Adults with locally advanced or metastatic melanoma, renal cell, hepatocellular, or head and neck squamous cell carcinoma were enrolled in the trial. CD4+ and CD8+ T cells were sorted separately from peripheral blood before TCR sequencing. Genomic DNA was isolated from the sorted cells so that the TCRbeta CDR3 region could be sequenced. The immunoSEQ Assay was used for sequencing of TCRbeta CDR3 regions. Imported from immuneACCESS, the table was reduced by TCRdb to in-frame sequences with V and J called. These copies leave out some clones; in studies compared against another copy, an unresolved V gene accounts for under half, and the cause of the remainder is not known. This sample has about 35,000 clones in its table, and about 70% of those were observed once. The ten biggest clones cover roughly 18% of the sample.

The germline V gene gives CDR1 as SGHDT and CDR2 as YYEEEE. The CDR3 starts with the cysteine, ends with the phenylalanine, and has 13 residues. Just the 39-base CDR3 DNA is kept, in frame starting at base 1. Deletion took 4 bases off V and 7 bases off J, with a span of 12 bases between the germline ends. Sequenced material: CD4+ or CD8+ T cells sorted from blood, taken in a trial of the OX40 agonist ivuxolimab. The clonotype originates from an adult with an advanced solid tumor such as melanoma, head and neck, liver or kidney cancer. The sequence joins TRBV5-6 to TRBJ2-1, with an unclear D gene assignment. The sequenced DNA: TGTGCCAGCAGCCTTCCGCTCTGGAATGAGCAGTTCTTC. This sequence encodes CASSLPLWNEQFF.